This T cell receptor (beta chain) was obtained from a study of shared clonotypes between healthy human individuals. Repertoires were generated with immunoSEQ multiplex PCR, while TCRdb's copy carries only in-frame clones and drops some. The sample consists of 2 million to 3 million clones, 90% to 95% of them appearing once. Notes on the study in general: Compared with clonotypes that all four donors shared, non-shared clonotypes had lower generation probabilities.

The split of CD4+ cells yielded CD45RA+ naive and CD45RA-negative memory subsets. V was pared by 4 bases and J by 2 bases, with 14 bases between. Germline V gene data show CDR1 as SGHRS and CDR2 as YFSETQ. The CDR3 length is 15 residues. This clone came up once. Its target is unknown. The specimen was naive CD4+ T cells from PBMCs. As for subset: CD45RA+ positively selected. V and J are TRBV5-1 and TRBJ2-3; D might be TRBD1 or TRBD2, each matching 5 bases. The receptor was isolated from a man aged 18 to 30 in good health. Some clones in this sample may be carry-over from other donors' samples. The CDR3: CASSAAPGPTDTQYF. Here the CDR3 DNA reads TGCGCCAGCAGCGCCGCACCGGGACCCACAGATACGCAGTATTTT.